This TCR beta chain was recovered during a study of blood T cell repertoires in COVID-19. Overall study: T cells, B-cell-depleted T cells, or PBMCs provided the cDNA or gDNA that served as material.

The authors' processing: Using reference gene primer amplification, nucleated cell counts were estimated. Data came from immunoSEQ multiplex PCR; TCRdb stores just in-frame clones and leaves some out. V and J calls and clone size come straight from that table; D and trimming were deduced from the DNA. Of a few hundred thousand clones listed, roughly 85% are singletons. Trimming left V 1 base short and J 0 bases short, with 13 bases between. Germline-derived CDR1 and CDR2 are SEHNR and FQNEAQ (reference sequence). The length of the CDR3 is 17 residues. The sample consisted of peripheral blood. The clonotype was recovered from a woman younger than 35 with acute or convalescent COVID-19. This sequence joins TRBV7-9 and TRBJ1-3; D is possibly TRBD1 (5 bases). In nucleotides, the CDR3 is TGTGCCAGCAGCTTAGGGCAGGGCTCCCGCTCTGGAAACACCATATATTTT. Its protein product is CASSLGQGSRSGNTIYF.